Detailed here is one T cell receptor (beta chain). J lost 6 bases, V lost 6 bases, and 7 bases had no gene match. Germline V CDR1 and CDR2: MNHEY, SVGAGI. The CDR3 contains 13 residues. TCRdb's table, derived via immunoSEQ multiplex PCR, lists solely in-frame clones and lacks some. The repertoire consists of more than 400,000 clones, with around 90% occurring once and the leading ten covering around 0.7%. These data are taken from a study of blood T cell repertoires in COVID-19. The TCR sequence derives from a woman aged 18-35 years who had recovered from COVID-19. The sequenced material came from PBMCs or T cells enriched from blood (not recorded which). This chain joins TRBV6-5 and TRBJ1-1; 7 positions agree with TRBD1. For the CDR3, the DNA is TGTGCCAGCAGGCGGACAGGCGGCGCTGAAGCTTTCTTT. This codes for CASRRTGGAEAFF.